This TCR beta chain is drawn from a study of lymphopenia after photon versus proton radiotherapy. Broader study findings: Under photons, naive T cells and diversity fell while effector/memory populations rose.

In regard to this clone: Its antigen is undetermined.

Produced via immunoSEQ multiplex PCR; TCRdb's table is partial and in-frame only. The table has almost 30,000 clones, approximately 87% seen once. The sequence derives from a woman aged 60-70 years with cholangiocarcinoma. Some clones in this sample may be carry-over from other donors' samples. The sample was peripheral blood, taken from a patient treated with proton-based radiotherapy.

CDR3 sequence reads: CASSFGTYNEQFF. The CDR3 DNA sequence: TGTGCCAGCAGCTTTGGGACCTACAATGAGCAGTTCTTC. The chain combines TRBV5-6 with TRBJ2-1; D not resolved. There are 13 residues in the CDR3. The ends were cut back, 2 bases at V and 2 bases at J, with 5 bases in the middle. Germline lookup yields CDR1 SGHDT and CDR2 YYEEEE.